This TCR beta chain derives from a study of cytomegalovirus exposure and HLA in healthy donors. Vbeta (60) and Jbeta (13) primers were used in the PCR. Only in-frame clones appear in the TCRdb table, and some are missing; sequencing was by immunoSEQ multiplex PCR. The sample consists of about 67,000 clones, 85% to 90% of them appearing once. The CDR3 has 17 residues. Per the germline V gene, CDR1 is SGHDT and CDR2 is YYEEEE. Losses at the gene ends were 3 bases for V and 6 bases for J; bases not matched to a gene: 9. The V call is TRBV5-6, the J call TRBJ2-3, with TRBD2 matching over 14 bases. This sequence originates from a woman in her 30s in good health and CMV-seropositive. The material sequenced was PBMCs. This CDR3 is CASSSGTSGGYKDTQYF. The CDR3 DNA sequence: TGTGCCAGCAGCTCGGGGACTAGCGGGGGATACAAGGATACGCAGTATTTT.